These 2 T cell receptor beta chains share one sample of origin, sequenced in a study of molecular identifiers for immune sequencing clone quantification. MiXCR, applied by TCRdb to the PCR reads, yields one record per CDR3 protein. Of more than 550,000 distinct CDR3 sequences in the sample, about 25% are singletons; the top ten hold about 0.84%. The sequencing sample was made of naive CD8+ T cells from blood, with Jurkat cell RNA spiked in. Subset denoted: FACS-sorted CD8+CD4-CCR7+CD45RA+ naive T cells. The source is a human donor in good health. Some libraries in this study had Jurkat cell RNA spiked in.

The chain links TRBV11-2 to TRBJ1-1, with D perhaps TRBD1 (5 bases). Germline V CDR1 and CDR2: SGHAT, FQNNGV. The CDR3 runs 14 residues. Trimming took 2 bases from V and 4 from J, leaving 11 bases between them. DNA for the CDR3: TGTGCCAGCAGCTTACCAGGGTCGTCCACTGAAGCTTTCTTT. This gives the protein CASSLPGSSTEAFF.

The V and J genes are TRBV19 and TRBJ2-1; no reliable D call. CDR1 and CDR2 (germline): LNHDA, SQIVND (reference sequence). The CDR3 runs to 18 residues. V shed 0 bases and J shed 0 bases, with 15 bases lying between them. CDR3 region: CASSIDQVPKSSYNEQFF. The CDR3 region has the DNA TGTGCCAGTAGTATAGACCAGGTGCCCAAAAGCTCCTACAATGAGCAGTTCTTC.